These T cell receptor beta chains were read from a single sample in a study of glioma-infiltrating T cells. One entry per CDR3 protein results from TCRdb running MiXCR on the multiplex PCR reads. In the table there are about 130,000 distinct CDR3 sequences, about 22% of which are singletons. The sequenced material came from glioma tissue, nonneoplastic brain tissue, or PBMCs (not recorded which). The receptors come from a human donor with low-grade glioma or glioblastoma, undergoing nonglioma brain surgery, or in good health (not recorded which). The CDR3 runs from the conserved cysteine through the conserved F or W. The order of the fields is V gene, D gene, clone size, J gene, CDR3 protein, CDR3 DNA. The D gene is left open where the match is weak. Not all rows give a size; the values are once, few, many and, for expanded clones, a class.

V: TRBV7-2
D: -
size: few
J: TRBJ1-5
CDR3: CASSPGTGPQHF
DNA: TGTGCCAGCAGCCCGGGGACCGGTCCCCAGCATTTT

V: TRBV7-2
D: -
size: many
J: TRBJ1-2
CDR3: CASRVTGDPNYGYTF
DNA: TGTGCCAGCAGGGTTACAGGAGACCCTAACTATGGCTACACCTTC

V: TRBV20-1
D: -
size: many
J: TRBJ1-5
CDR3: CSASRGNSNQPQHF
DNA: TGCAGTGCTAGCCGTGGAAATAGCAATCAGCCCCAGCATTTT

V: TRBV5-5
D: TRBD1
size: -
J: TRBJ2-3
CDR3: CASSSGIGTGGNTDTQYF
DNA: TGTGCCAGCAGCTCGGGAATTGGAACAGGGGGCAATACAGATACGCAGTATTTT

V: TRBV7-2
D: TRBD2
size: -
J: TRBJ2-2
CDR3: CASSSFSGANTGELFF
DNA: TGTGCCAGCAGCTCCTTTAGCGGGGCAAACACCGGGGAGCTGTTTTTT

V: TRBV28
D: TRBD1
size: -
J: TRBJ1-2
CDR3: CASRPRGRPDGYTF
DNA: TGTGCCAGCAGACCCAGGGGGCGCCCGGATGGCTACACCTTC

V: TRBV27
D: TRBD2
size: few
J: TRBJ2-3
CDR3: CASSKAGGKNTDTQYF
DNA: TGTGCCAGCTCCAAAGCGGGGGGCAAAAATACAGATACGCAGTATTTT

V: TRBV19
D: TRBD1
size: few
J: TRBJ2-1
CDR3: CASQRGDRVGDEQFF
DNA: TGTGCCAGTCAAAGGGGCGACAGGGTGGGCGATGAGCAGTTCTTC

V: TRBV7-7
D: -
size: -
J: TRBJ2-1
CDR3: CASSGPQGGYNEQFF
DNA: TGTGCTAGCAGCGGACCCCAAGGTGGATACAATGAGCAGTTCTTC

V: TRBV15
D: TRBD1
size: many
J: TRBJ1-5
CDR3: CATSRDGRLQGRQPQHF
DNA: TGTGCCACCAGCAGAGATGGGAGATTACAGGGGCGGCAGCCCCAGCATTTT

V: TRBV4-1
D: -
size: many
J: TRBJ1-2
CDR3: CASSQVDVDYGYTF
DNA: TGCGCCAGCAGCCAAGTGGACGTGGACTATGGCTACACCTTC

V: TRBV20-1
D: TRBD1
size: many
J: TRBJ1-1
CDR3: CSATRTGDLNTEAFF
DNA: TGCAGTGCTACCAGGACAGGGGATTTGAACACTGAAGCTTTCTTT

V: TRBV3-1
D: -
size: -
J: TRBJ1-1
CDR3: CASSHVTEAFF
DNA: TGTGCCAGCAGCCATGTCACTGAAGCTTTCTTT

V: TRBV20-1
D: TRBD1
size: few
J: TRBJ2-5
CDR3: CSARDAGAGGLQETQYF
DNA: TGCAGTGCTAGAGACGCCGGGGCAGGGGGCCTCCAAGAGACCCAGTACTTC

V: TRBV27
D: TRBD2
size: many
J: TRBJ2-5
CDR3: CASRDRTSGGPLETQYF
DNA: TGTGCCAGCAGGGACCGGACTAGCGGGGGTCCCCTTGAGACCCAGTACTTC

V: TRBV7-9
D: TRBD1
size: few
J: TRBJ2-3
CDR3: CASSSATGGGADTQYF
DNA: TGTGCCAGCAGCTCAGCAACAGGGGGAGGCGCAGATACGCAGTATTTT

V: TRBV7-3
D: -
size: -
J: TRBJ2-3
CDR3: CASSEDPPDTQYF
DNA: TGTGCCAGCAGCGAAGACCCCCCAGATACGCAGTATTTT

V: TRBV19
D: -
size: many
J: TRBJ2-3
CDR3: CAGGFGDTQYF
DNA: TGTGCCGGGGGGTTTGGAGATACGCAGTATTTT

V: TRBV28
D: -
size: -
J: TRBJ2-3
CDR3: CASSSFGLSSRDTQYF
DNA: TGTGCCAGCAGTTCTTTCGGACTATCTTCCAGGGATACGCAGTATTTT

V: TRBV6-1
D: -
size: -
J: TRBJ1-2
CDR3: CASSDRTANYGYTF
DNA: TGTGCCAGCAGTGACAGGACCGCTAACTATGGCTACACCTTC

V: TRBV20-1
D: -
size: -
J: TRBJ2-3
CDR3: CSALGGGGTDTQYF
DNA: TGCAGTGCCTTGGGGGGCGGGGGCACAGATACGCAGTATTTT

V: TRBV6-1
D: -
size: few
J: TRBJ1-5
CDR3: CATVGQGGNQPQHF
DNA: TGTGCCACCGTGGGGCAGGGCGGCAATCAGCCCCAGCATTTT

V: TRBV2
D: -
size: -
J: TRBJ1-2
CDR3: CASSDMTGNYGYTF
DNA: TGTGCCAGCAGTGACATGACAGGCAACTATGGCTACACCTTC

V: TRBV6-1
D: -
size: many
J: TRBJ2-1
CDR3: CASSERVEQFF
DNA: TGTGCCAGCAGTGAGAGGGTGGAGCAGTTCTTC

V: TRBV5-4
D: -
size: few
J: TRBJ1-1
CDR3: CASSLAQGGTEAFF
DNA: TGTGCCAGCAGCTTGGCACAGGGAGGCACTGAAGCTTTCTTT

V: TRBV7-2
D: -
size: -
J: TRBJ1-1
CDR3: CASSQDSLEAFF
DNA: TGTGCCAGCAGCCAAGACAGTCTTGAAGCTTTCTTT

V: TRBV27
D: TRBD1
size: once
J: TRBJ1-2
CDR3: CASSGQGFHGYTF
DNA: TGTGCCAGCAGTGGACAGGGCTTTCATGGGTACACCTTC

V: TRBV6-1
D: -
size: many
J: TRBJ1-5
CDR3: CASRTGGLYSNQPQHF
DNA: TGTGCCAGCAGGACGGGAGGGCTATATAGCAATCAGCCCCAGCATTTT

V: TRBV6-6
D: TRBD1
size: few
J: TRBJ1-4
CDR3: CASSYSSRGLAPSEKLFF
DNA: TGTGCCAGCAGTTACTCGAGCAGGGGGCTAGCCCCTAGTGAAAAACTGTTTTTT

V: TRBV2
D: TRBD1
size: many
J: TRBJ1-6
CDR3: CASSEETGLSPLHF
DNA: TGTGCCAGCAGTGAGGAGACAGGGCTCTCACCCCTCCACTTT

V: TRBV24-1
D: TRBD2
size: -
J: TRBJ2-3
CDR3: CATSDLSGGGTDTQYF
DNA: TGTGCCACCAGTGATCTCAGCGGGGGAGGCACAGATACGCAGTATTTT

V: TRBV14
D: -
size: many
J: TRBJ2-5
CDR3: CASSQDFGAGEETQYF
DNA: TGTGCCAGCAGCCAAGATTTTGGAGCAGGGGAAGAGACCCAGTACTTC

V: TRBV3-1
D: -
size: -
J: TRBJ1-2
CDR3: CASSQLYRAGGYTF
DNA: TGTGCCAGCAGCCAACTTTACAGGGCAGGGGGCTACACCTTC

V: TRBV7-9
D: TRBD1
size: many
J: TRBJ1-4
CDR3: CASSLLDRLNEKLFF
DNA: TGTGCCAGCAGCCTCCTGGACAGGCTTAATGAAAAACTGTTTTTT

V: TRBV30
D: -
size: few
J: TRBJ1-1
CDR3: CAWSASDYTEAFF
DNA: TGTGCCTGGAGTGCTTCAGACTACACTGAAGCTTTCTTT

V: TRBV4-1
D: -
size: -
J: TRBJ1-1
CDR3: CASSQDNRNTEAFF
DNA: TGCGCCAGCAGCCAAGATAATAGGAACACTGAAGCTTTCTTT

V: TRBV6-1
D: -
size: many
J: TRBJ1-2
CDR3: CASSSAPTNYGYTF
DNA: TGTGCCAGCAGTTCAGCGCCGACTAACTATGGCTACACCTTC

V: TRBV12-3/TRBV12-4
D: TRBD1
size: -
J: TRBJ2-3
CDR3: CASSLAWQGVVDTQYF
DNA: TGTGCCAGCAGTTTAGCTTGGCAGGGGGTGGTAGATACGCAGTATTTT

V: TRBV29-1
D: TRBD1
size: -
J: TRBJ2-1
CDR3: CSVANRGIRDEQFF
DNA: TGCAGCGTCGCTAACAGGGGGATTAGAGATGAGCAGTTCTTC

V: TRBV20-1
D: -
size: many
J: TRBJ2-3
CDR3: CSFWGSTTDTQYF
DNA: TGCAGTTTCTGGGGGTCGACCACAGATACGCAGTATTTT

V: TRBV5-4
D: -
size: few
J: TRBJ2-5
CDR3: CASSFYGETQYF
DNA: TGTGCCAGCAGCTTTTATGGAGAGACCCAGTACTTC

V: TRBV20-1
D: -
size: few
J: TRBJ2-1
CDR3: CSARDMQAEQFF
DNA: TGCAGTGCTAGAGATATGCAGGCAGAGCAGTTCTTC

V: TRBV20-1
D: -
size: many
J: TRBJ2-1
CDR3: CSARDPGRANEQFF
DNA: TGCAGTGCTAGAGATCCGGGCAGGGCGAATGAGCAGTTCTTC

V: TRBV6-6
D: -
size: many
J: TRBJ1-2
CDR3: CASSYSLQGRYGYTF
DNA: TGTGCCAGCAGCTACTCGCTTCAGGGTCGCTATGGCTACACCTTC

V: TRBV3-1
D: -
size: few
J: TRBJ2-1
CDR3: CASSQAGQPLDYEQFF
DNA: TGTGCCAGCAGCCAGGCGGGACAGCCTTTGGATTATGAGCAGTTCTTC

V: TRBV5-1
D: -
size: once
J: TRBJ1-2
CDR3: CASSSDSHTDYGYTF
DNA: TGCGCCAGCAGCTCCGACAGCCACACAGACTATGGCTACACCTTC

V: TRBV2
D: TRBD1
size: -
J: TRBJ2-1
CDR3: CASNLDRSYYNEQFF
DNA: TGTGCCAGCAACCTGGACAGGAGCTACTACAATGAGCAGTTCTTC

V: TRBV28
D: -
size: -
J: TRBJ1-2
CDR3: CASSYPGKSYGYTF
DNA: TGTGCCAGCAGTTACCCAGGGAAGAGCTATGGCTACACCTTC

V: TRBV27
D: TRBD1
size: few
J: TRBJ2-2
CDR3: CASSRRGHTGTGIPNTGELFF
DNA: TGTGCCAGCAGTCGACGCGGTCACACCGGGACAGGGATACCGAACACCGGGGAGCTGTTTTTT

V: TRBV20-1
D: -
size: many
J: TRBJ1-2
CDR3: CSAKLGANYGYTF
DNA: TGCAGTGCTAAACTTGGGGCTAACTATGGCTACACCTTC

V: TRBV2
D: -
size: -
J: TRBJ1-3
CDR3: CASNPPDMSSGNTIYF
DNA: TGTGCCAGCAACCCCCCCGACATGAGCTCTGGAAACACCATATATTTT

V: TRBV11-2
D: -
size: -
J: TRBJ1-1
CDR3: CASSPRVTEAFF
DNA: TGTGCCAGCAGCCCCCGGGTCACTGAAGCTTTCTTT

V: TRBV24-1
D: -
size: many
J: TRBJ2-3
CDR3: CATSEARAPDTQYF
DNA: TGTGCCACCAGTGAGGCCAGGGCGCCAGATACGCAGTATTTT

V: TRBV6-2/TRBV6-3
D: -
size: few
J: TRBJ1-3
CDR3: CAGSYSRLVGGGNTIYF
DNA: TGTGCCGGCAGTTACTCGAGGCTGGTAGGGGGTGGAAACACCATATATTTT

V: TRBV18
D: TRBD1
size: few
J: TRBJ2-1
CDR3: CASSPPSPGQGYNEQFF
DNA: TGTGCCAGCTCACCACCAAGTCCGGGACAGGGATACAATGAGCAGTTCTTC